This T cell receptor (beta chain) was sequenced during a study of technical replicates of blood from several donors. This CDR3 contains 13 residues. The V gene's germline CDR1 is MNHEY and CDR2 SVGAGI. Trimming took off 8 bases at V and 2 bases at J, with 11 bases between the two ends. Profiled with immunoSEQ multiplex PCR; TCRdb holds only in-frame clones, not every one. The sample has around 92,000 clones; 95% are singletons. V and J are TRBV6-5 and TRBJ2-3, with D perhaps matching TRBD2 (5 bases). Material for sequencing was T cells isolated from PBMCs. The receptor was isolated from a human donor in good health. Here the CDR3 reads CASGVRDTDTQYF. As DNA, the CDR3 is TGTGCCAGCGGGGTGAGGGACACAGATACGCAGTATTTT.